The clone carrying this T cell receptor beta chain came up a few times. The sample belongs to a study of spatial heterogeneity in lung cancer. TCRdb analysed the 5' RACE reads with MiXCR anew, one entry per CDR3 protein. The sample includes about 92,000 distinct CDR3 sequences, approximately 12% of them seen just once. Sample time point: sample taken at primary tumor resection. The study sequenced unsorted whole RNA from tumor, nontumor lung or frozen PBMC. This CDR3 is 16 amino acids long. Germline V lookup: CDR1 DFQATT, CDR2 SNEGSKA (reference sequence). Trimming removed 0 bases from V and 8 bases from J, with 20 bases in between.

This specimen was PBMCs, taken at surgery. The rearrangement uses TRBV20-1 and TRBJ2-1, with a possible D match to TRBD2 (6 bases). This clonotype originated in a male donor with early-stage non-small cell lung cancer. The CDR3, as DNA: TGCAGTGCTAGAGACCCCCTTTTAGCGGCTAGCGATGAGCAGTTCTTC. Translated: CSARDPLLAASDEQFF.